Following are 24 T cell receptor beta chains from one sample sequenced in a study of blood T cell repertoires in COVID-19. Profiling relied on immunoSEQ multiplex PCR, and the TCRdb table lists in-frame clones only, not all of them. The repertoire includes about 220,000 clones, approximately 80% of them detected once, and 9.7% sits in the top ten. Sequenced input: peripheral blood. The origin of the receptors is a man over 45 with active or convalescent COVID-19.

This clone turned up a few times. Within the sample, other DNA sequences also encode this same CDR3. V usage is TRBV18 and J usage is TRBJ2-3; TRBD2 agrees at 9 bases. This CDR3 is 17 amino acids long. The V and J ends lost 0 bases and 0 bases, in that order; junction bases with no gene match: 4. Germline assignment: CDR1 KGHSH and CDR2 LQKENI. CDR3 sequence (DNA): TGTGCCAGCTCACCACCTGGACTAGCGACTAGCACAGATACGCAGTATTTT. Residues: CASSPPGLATSTDTQYF.

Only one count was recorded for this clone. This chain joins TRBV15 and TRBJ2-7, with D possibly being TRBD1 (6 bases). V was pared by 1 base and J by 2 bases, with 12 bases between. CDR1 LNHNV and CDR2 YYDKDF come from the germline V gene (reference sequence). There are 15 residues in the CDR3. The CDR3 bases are TGTGCCACCAGCAGAGGGTGGGGGCAAGCCTACGAGCAGTACGTC. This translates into CATSRGWGQAYEQYV.

Here the CDR3 DNA reads TGTGCCAGCCGACAGGGGTTGTTTAATTCACCCCTCCACTTT. Translation gives CASRQGLFNSPLHF. This chain uses TRBV14 with TRBJ1-6; 8 nucleotides line up with TRBD1. Germline loops: CDR1 SGHDN, CDR2 FVKESK. J was trimmed by 6 bases and V by 8 bases; bases with no gene match: 6. The CDR3 contains 14 residues.

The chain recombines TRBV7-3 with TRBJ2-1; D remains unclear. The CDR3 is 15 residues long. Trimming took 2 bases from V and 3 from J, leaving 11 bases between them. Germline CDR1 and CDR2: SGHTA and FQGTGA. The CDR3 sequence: CASSLVAGNYNEQFF. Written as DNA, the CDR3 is TGTGCCAGCAGCTTAGTCGCAGGTAACTACAATGAGCAGTTCTTC.

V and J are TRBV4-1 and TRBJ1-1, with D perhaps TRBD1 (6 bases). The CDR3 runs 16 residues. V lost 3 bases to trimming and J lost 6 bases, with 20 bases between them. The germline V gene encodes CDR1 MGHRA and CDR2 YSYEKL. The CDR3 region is CASSQHPRGKDSEAFF. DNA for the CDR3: TGCGCCAGCAGCCAGCACCCCAGGGGAAAAGACTCTGAAGCTTTCTTT.

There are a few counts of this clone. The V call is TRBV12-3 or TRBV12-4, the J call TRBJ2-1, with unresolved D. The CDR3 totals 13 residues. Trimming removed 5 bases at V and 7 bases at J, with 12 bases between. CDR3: CASSHSARNEQFF. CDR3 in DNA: TGTGCCAGCAGTCACTCAGCGAGGAATGAGCAGTTCTTC.

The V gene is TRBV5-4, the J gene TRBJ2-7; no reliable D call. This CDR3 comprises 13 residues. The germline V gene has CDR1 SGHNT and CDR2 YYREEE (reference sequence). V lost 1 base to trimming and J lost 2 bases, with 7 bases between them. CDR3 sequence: CASSLWQTYEQYF. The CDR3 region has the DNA TGTGCCAGCAGCTTGTGGCAGACCTACGAGCAGTACTTC.

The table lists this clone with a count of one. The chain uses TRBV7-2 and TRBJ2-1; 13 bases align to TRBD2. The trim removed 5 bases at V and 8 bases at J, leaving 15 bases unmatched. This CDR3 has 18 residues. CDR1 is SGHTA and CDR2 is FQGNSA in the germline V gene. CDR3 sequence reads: CASSPPSGLAGLLDEQFF. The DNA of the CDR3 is TGTGCCAGCAGCCCTCCTTCGGGACTAGCGGGACTGCTCGATGAGCAGTTCTTC.

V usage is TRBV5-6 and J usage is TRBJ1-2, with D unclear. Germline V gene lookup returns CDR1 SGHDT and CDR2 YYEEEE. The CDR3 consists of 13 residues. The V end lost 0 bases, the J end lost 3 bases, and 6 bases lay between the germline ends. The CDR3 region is CASSLGEDYGYTF. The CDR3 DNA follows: TGTGCCAGCAGCTTGGGGGAGGACTATGGCTACACCTTC.

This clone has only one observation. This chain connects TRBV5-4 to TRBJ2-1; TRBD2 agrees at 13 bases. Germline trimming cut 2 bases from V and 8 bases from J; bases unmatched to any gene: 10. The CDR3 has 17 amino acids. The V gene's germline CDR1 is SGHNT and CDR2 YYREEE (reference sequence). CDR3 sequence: CASSLRLAGGRNDEQFF. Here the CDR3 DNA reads TGTGCCAGCAGCTTAAGACTAGCGGGGGGCCGGAACGATGAGCAGTTCTTC. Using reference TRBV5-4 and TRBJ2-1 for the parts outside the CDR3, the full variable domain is ETGVTQSPTHLIKTRGQQVTLRCSSQSGHNTVSWYQQALGQGPQFIFQYYREEENGRGNFPPRFSGLQFPNYSSELNVNALELDDSALYLCASSLRLAGGRNDEQFFGPGTRLTVL.

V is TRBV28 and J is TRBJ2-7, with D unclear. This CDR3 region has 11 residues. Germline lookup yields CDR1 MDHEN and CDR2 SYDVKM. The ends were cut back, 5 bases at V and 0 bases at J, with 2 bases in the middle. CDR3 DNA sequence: TGTGCCAGCAGTCGCTCCTACGAGCAGTACTTC. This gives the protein CASSRSYEQYF.

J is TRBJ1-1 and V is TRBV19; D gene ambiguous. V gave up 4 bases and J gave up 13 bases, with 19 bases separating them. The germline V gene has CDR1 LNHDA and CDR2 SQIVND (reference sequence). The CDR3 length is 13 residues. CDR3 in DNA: TGTGCCAGTAGTACAACACCCTGGGGTGAGGGTTTCTTT. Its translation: CASSTTPWGEGFF.

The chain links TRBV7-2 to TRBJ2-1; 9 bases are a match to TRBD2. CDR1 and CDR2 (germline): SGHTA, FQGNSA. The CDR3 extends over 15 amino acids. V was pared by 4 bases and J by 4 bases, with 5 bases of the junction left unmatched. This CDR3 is CASSSSSGIYNEQFF. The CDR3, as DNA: TGTGCCAGCAGCTCCTCTAGCGGGATATACAATGAGCAGTTCTTC.

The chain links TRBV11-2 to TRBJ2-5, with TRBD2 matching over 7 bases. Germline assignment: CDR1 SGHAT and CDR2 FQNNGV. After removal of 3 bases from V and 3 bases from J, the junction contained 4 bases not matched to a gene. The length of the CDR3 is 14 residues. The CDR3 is CASSLWGGEETQYF. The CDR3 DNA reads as TGTGCCAGCAGCTTGTGGGGGGGGGAAGAGACCCAGTACTTC.

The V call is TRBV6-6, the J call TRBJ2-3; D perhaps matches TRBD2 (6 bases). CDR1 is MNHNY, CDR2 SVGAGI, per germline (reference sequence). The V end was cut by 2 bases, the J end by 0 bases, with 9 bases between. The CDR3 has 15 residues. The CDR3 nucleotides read TGTGCCAGCAGTTACAGTAGCGGAAGCACAGATACGCAGTATTTT. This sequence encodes CASSYSSGSTDTQYF.

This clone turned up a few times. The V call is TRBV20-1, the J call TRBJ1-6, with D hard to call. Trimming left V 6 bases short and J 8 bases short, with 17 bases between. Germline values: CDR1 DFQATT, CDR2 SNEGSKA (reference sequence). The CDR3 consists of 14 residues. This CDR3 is CSASTRERDSPLHF. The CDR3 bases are TGCAGTGCCAGTACGCGGGAAAGGGATTCACCCCTCCACTTT.

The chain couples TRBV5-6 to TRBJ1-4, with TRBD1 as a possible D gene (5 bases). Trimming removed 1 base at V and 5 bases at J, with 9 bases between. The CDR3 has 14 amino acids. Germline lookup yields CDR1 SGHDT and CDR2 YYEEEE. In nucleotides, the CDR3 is TGTGCCAGCAGCTTGAGACAGAGCAATGAAAAACTGTTTTTT. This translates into CASSLRQSNEKLFF.

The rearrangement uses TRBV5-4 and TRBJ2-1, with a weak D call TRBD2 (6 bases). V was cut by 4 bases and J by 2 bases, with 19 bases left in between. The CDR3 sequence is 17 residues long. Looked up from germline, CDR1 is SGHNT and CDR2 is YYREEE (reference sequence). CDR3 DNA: TGTGCCAGCAGCCCTTTTAGTGTGGCGGGAACCTACAATGAGCAGTTCTTC. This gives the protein CASSPFSVAGTYNEQFF. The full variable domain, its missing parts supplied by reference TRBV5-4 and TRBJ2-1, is ETGVTQSPTHLIKTRGQQVTLRCSSQSGHNTVSWYQQALGQGPQFIFQYYREEENGRGNFPPRFSGLQFPNYSSELNVNALELDDSALYLCASSPFSVAGTYNEQFFGPGTRLTVL.

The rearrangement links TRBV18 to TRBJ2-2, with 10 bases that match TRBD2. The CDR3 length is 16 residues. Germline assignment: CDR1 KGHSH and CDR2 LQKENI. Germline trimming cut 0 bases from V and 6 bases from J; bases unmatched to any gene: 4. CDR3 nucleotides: TGTGCCAGCTCACCACCGGGACTAGCGCTCGCCGGGGAGCTGTTTTTT. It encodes CASSPPGLALAGELFF.

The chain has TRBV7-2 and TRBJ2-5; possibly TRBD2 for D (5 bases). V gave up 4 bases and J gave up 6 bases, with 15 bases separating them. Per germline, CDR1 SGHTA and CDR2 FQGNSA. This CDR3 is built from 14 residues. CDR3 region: CASSSTGLAKTQYF. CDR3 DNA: TGTGCCAGCAGCTCTACGGGCCTAGCAAAGACCCAGTACTTC.

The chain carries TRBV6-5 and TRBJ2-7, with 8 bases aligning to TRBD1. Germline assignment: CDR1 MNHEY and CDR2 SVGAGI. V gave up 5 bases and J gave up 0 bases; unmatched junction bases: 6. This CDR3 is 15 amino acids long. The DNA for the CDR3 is TGTGCCAGCAGTAACGGACAGGGAACCTCCTACGAGCAGTACTTC. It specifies CASSNGQGTSYEQYF.

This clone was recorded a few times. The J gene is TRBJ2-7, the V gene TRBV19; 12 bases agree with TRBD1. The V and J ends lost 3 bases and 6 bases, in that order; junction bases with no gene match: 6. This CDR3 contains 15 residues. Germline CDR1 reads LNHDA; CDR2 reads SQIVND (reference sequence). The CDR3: CASSIQGQGASEQYF. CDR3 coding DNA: TGTGCCAGTAGTATCCAGGGACAGGGGGCGAGCGAGCAGTACTTC.

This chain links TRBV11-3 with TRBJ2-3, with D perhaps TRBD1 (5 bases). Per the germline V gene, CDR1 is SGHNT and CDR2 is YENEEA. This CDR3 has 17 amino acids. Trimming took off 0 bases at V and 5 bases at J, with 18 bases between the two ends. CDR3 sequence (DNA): TGTGCCAGCAGCTTAGACCCGACAGCCTCCCCGCTAGATACGCAGTATTTT. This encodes CASSLDPTASPLDTQYF.

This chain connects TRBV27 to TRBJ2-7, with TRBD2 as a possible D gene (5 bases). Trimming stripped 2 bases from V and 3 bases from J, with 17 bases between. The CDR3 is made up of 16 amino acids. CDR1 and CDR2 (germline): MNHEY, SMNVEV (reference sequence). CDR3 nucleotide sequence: TGTGCCAGCAGTTTAAGGAGAGGGAAGTCGGGCTACGAGCAGTACTTC. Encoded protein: CASSLRRGKSGYEQYF.